These 32 T cell receptor beta chains came from one sample sequenced in a study of Ad26.COV2.S vaccination and SARS-CoV-2 variants. This sample's treatment: 15 to 20 received Ad26.COV2.S at low or high dose, single or two shots; about 5 received placebo; per-sample allocation not given. Sampling took place 63 days after the first vaccine or placebo injection. Repertoires were generated with immunoSEQ multiplex PCR, while TCRdb's copy carries only in-frame clones and drops some. This sample has about 500,000 clones; 80% to 90% occur once, and the top ten carry more than 1.5%. Material: peripheral blood, obtained in a trial of Ad26.COV2.S vaccine versus placebo. All receptors come from a person aged 18-65 years who received the Ad26.COV2.S COVID-19 vaccine or a placebo.

V and J are TRBV5-1 and TRBJ1-4; D perhaps matches TRBD1 (5 bases). The germline CDR1 and CDR2 sequences are SGHRS and YFSETQ. The V end was cut by 4 bases, the J end by 0 bases, with 10 bases between. The CDR3 sequence is 15 residues long. The CDR3 is CASSGGSATNEKLFF. CDR3 DNA: TGCGCCAGCAGCGGGGGGTCTGCAACTAATGAAAAACTGTTTTTT. The complete variable domain, with remaining parts taken from reference TRBV5-1 and TRBJ1-4, reads KAGVTQTPRYLIKTRGQQVTLSCSPISGHRSVSWYQQTPGQGLQFLFEYFSETQRNKGNFPGRFSGRQFSNSRSEMNVSTLELGDSALYLCASSGGSATNEKLFFGSGTQLSVL.

The chain couples TRBV14 to TRBJ2-1; no reliable D call. This CDR3 comprises 16 residues. The V gene lost 0 bases and the J gene lost 3 bases, with 12 bases spanning the gap. Germline values: CDR1 SGHDN, CDR2 FVKESK. The CDR3 here is CASSQDANNYYNEQFF. The DNA for the CDR3 is TGTGCCAGCAGCCAAGATGCTAACAACTACTACAATGAGCAGTTCTTC. The full variable domain, in which reference TRBV14 and TRBJ2-1 provide the parts outside the CDR3, is EAGVTQFPSHSVIEKGQTVTLRCDPISGHDNLYWYRRVMGKEIKFLLHFVKESKQDESGMPNNRFLAERTGGTYSTLKVQPAELEDSGVYFCASSQDANNYYNEQFFGPGTRLTVL.

This clone was counted a few times. The chain uses TRBV7-9 and TRBJ1-3, with D possibly TRBD1 on 5 matching bases. V was pared by 5 bases and J by 4 bases, with 12 bases between. Germline V gives CDR1 SEHNR, CDR2 FQNEAQ (reference sequence). CDR3 length: 14 amino acids. The CDR3 nucleotides read TGTGCCAGCAGCGGAGGGACTTCCGGAAACACCATATATTTT. Its protein product is CASSGGTSGNTIYF.

The V and J genes are TRBV7-2 and TRBJ2-5, with 12 bases identical to TRBD1. This CDR3 is built from 17 residues. Per germline, CDR1 SGHTA and CDR2 FQGNSA. V gave up 3 bases and J gave up 2 bases; unmatched junction bases: 7. CDR3 sequence: CASSFYGTGGRQETQYF. CDR3 in DNA: TGTGCCAGCAGCTTCTACGGGACAGGGGGCCGACAAGAGACCCAGTACTTC.

The J gene is TRBJ2-3, the V gene TRBV15; no definite D call. V lost 1 base and J 0 bases, leaving 14 bases between the germline ends. CDR1 and CDR2 (germline): LNHNV, YYDKDF (reference sequence). The CDR3 is made up of 17 amino acids. In DNA form, the CDR3 reads TGTGCCACCAGCAGAGGACGAAGCACTTCTAGCACAGATACGCAGTATTTT. It translates to CATSRGRSTSSTDTQYF.

A word on this clone: The same CDR3 can be traced to other DNA sequences in this sample. The chain has TRBV4-3 and TRBJ1-3; D unclear. From germline, CDR1 is LGHNA and CDR2 YSLEER. The V end lost 4 bases, the J end lost 1 base, and 8 bases lay between the germline ends. CDR3 length: 14 residues. The CDR3 nucleotides read TGCGCCAGCAGCCTGGGTGGGTCTGGAAACACCATATATTTT. Its translation is CASSLGGSGNTIYF.

J is TRBJ1-1 and V is TRBV6-5; 7 bases agree with TRBD1. J gave up 5 bases and V 6 bases, and 12 bases lay outside the gene matches. This CDR3 has 15 amino acids. The germline V gene has CDR1 MNHEY and CDR2 SVGAGI. The CDR3 bases are TGTGCCAGCAGAATGATGACAGGGTCGGGAACTGAAGCTTTCTTT. Its translation: CASRMMTGSGTEAFF.

This chain connects TRBV23-1 to TRBJ1-2; possible D gene TRBD1, 5 bases. TRBV23-1 is given ORF status, its function remaining uncertain. V lost 0 bases and J 5 bases, leaving 13 bases between the germline ends. The CDR3 length is 15 residues. The CDR3 bases are TGCGCCAGCAGTCAATCGGACGGGGCTCGGTATGGCTACACCTTC. This translates into CASSQSDGARYGYTF.

V is TRBV19 and J is TRBJ2-5; 10 bases agree with TRBD1. The junction had 13 bases not matched to a gene; V was cut back by 3 bases and J by 6 bases. Germline CDR1 and CDR2: LNHDA and SQIVND (reference sequence). The CDR3 extends over 17 amino acids. CDR3 in amino acids: CASSMTGGQGKPKTQYF. Written as DNA, the CDR3 is TGTGCCAGTAGTATGACGGGGGGACAGGGGAAACCGAAGACCCAGTACTTC.

The chain has TRBV27 and TRBJ1-1; D gene uncertain. The CDR3 runs to 11 residues. The germline V gene has CDR1 MNHEY and CDR2 SMNVEV (reference sequence). Trimming cost V 11 bases and J 1 base, with 8 bases left between them. This CDR3 reads CASVENTEAFF. As DNA, the CDR3 is TGTGCCTCTGTGGAGAACACTGAAGCTTTCTTT.

To note about this clone: At the DNA level, this CDR3 is encoded by other sequences in the same sample as well. The CDR3 nucleotides read TGTGCCAGCAGTTACGACACCTTGAACACTGAAGCTTTCTTT. This encodes CASSYDTLNTEAFF. The V and J genes are TRBV6-5 and TRBJ1-1; D remains unclear. Germline CDR1 reads MNHEY; CDR2 reads SVGAGI. CDR3 length: 14 residues. V was clipped by 2 bases and J by 0 bases, with 7 bases between them.

The chain combines TRBV5-1 with TRBJ2-2; 13 bases are a match to TRBD2. Germline CDR1 SGHRS, CDR2 YFSETQ. After removal of 7 bases from V and 4 bases from J, the junction contained 4 bases not matched to a gene. CDR3 length: 15 residues. CDR3 in DNA: TGCGCCAGCCAAAGACTAGCGGGAGGCACCGGGGAGCTGTTTTTT. This translates into CASQRLAGGTGELFF.

This clone was seen repeatedly, ten times or more. This chain uses TRBV9 with TRBJ2-3; 12 nucleotides agree with TRBD2. V shed 4 bases and J 2 bases; nucleotides not matched to a gene: 17. This CDR3 is 20 amino acids long. Germline V gene lookup returns CDR1 SGDLS and CDR2 YYNGEE. CDR3 coding DNA: TGTGCCAGCAGCCCATCATTTGGGGCTAGCGGGGGGGTTTTCACAGATACGCAGTATTTT. Translating gives CASSPSFGASGGVFTDTQYF.

This clone showed up just once. The chain carries TRBV18 and TRBJ2-7; D may be TRBD2 (6 bases). The CDR3 has 13 amino acids. Trimming shortened V by 2 bases and J by 6 bases, and 11 bases separated the two germline ends. The germline V gene has CDR1 KGHSH and CDR2 LQKENI. The CDR3 sequence is CASSPKRLGEQYF. CDR3 nucleotides: TGTGCCAGCTCACCAAAGCGACTAGGCGAGCAGTACTTC. The complete variable domain, with remaining parts taken from reference TRBV18 and TRBJ2-7, reads NAGVMQNPRHLVRRRGQEARLRCSPMKGHSHVYWYRQLPEEGLKFMVYLQKENIIDESGMPKERFSAEFPKEGPSILRIQQVVRGDSAAYFCASSPKRLGEQYFGPGTRLTVT.

The chain employs TRBV28 and TRBJ1-5; tentative D call: TRBD1 (5 bases). This CDR3 spans 15 amino acids. V lost 3 bases to trimming and J lost 5 bases, with 14 bases between them. CDR1 is MDHEN and CDR2 is SYDVKM in the germline V gene. This CDR3 reads CASSFGALVDQPQHF. In DNA form, the CDR3 reads TGTGCCAGCAGTTTCGGGGCATTAGTAGATCAGCCCCAGCATTTT.

The chain carries TRBV6-5 and TRBJ2-1; the match to TRBD2 covers 9 bases. This CDR3 has 14 amino acids. The germline CDR1 and CDR2 sequences are MNHEY and SVGAGI. CDR3 in DNA: TGTGCTAGCCTGCCTAGCGGGATTTACAATGAGCAGTTCTTC. Translating it yields CASLPSGIYNEQFF.

This chain links TRBV19 with TRBJ2-2; maybe TRBD2 (6 bases). Germline-derived CDR1 and CDR2 are LNHDA and SQIVND (reference sequence). The CDR3 extends over 14 amino acids. V lost 5 bases and J 5 bases, leaving 12 bases between the germline ends. CDR3 DNA sequence: TGTGCCAGTAGTTTCGGGAGAGGGACCGGGGAGCTGTTTTTT. Its protein product is CASSFGRGTGELFF.

The rearrangement joins TRBV10-3 to TRBJ1-6; 10 nucleotides align to TRBD1. Trimming removed 6 bases from V and 9 bases from J; junction bases left unmatched: 2. The CDR3 loop spans 13 amino acids. CDR1 and CDR2 from the germline V gene are ENHRY and SYGVKD. The CDR3 sequence: CAIRGDRGSPLHF. The DNA for the CDR3 is TGTGCCATCAGGGGGGACAGGGGTTCACCCCTCCACTTT.

This clone showed up just once. The chain employs TRBV15 and TRBJ2-7; no clear D gene. Trimming shortened V by 3 bases and J by 6 bases, and 21 bases separated the two germline ends. From germline, CDR1 is LNHNV and CDR2 YYDKDF (reference sequence). CDR3 length equals 16 residues. This CDR3 reads CATSSATWAPRSEQYF. CDR3 DNA: TGTGCCACCAGCAGTGCGACCTGGGCCCCGAGATCCGAGCAGTACTTC.

This clone was recorded only once. The rearrangement uses TRBV18 and TRBJ2-2, with 8 bases fitting TRBD1. V dropped 6 bases and J dropped 1; count of bases not matched to a gene: 10. The CDR3 spans 17 residues. Germline V CDR1 and CDR2: KGHSH, LQKENI. The CDR3 DNA reads TGTGCCAGCTCCCAGTTATATGGGACAGGGAACACCGGGGAGCTGTTTTTT. The encoded protein is CASSQLYGTGNTGELFF. The variable domain in full, with the rest retrieved from reference TRBV18 and TRBJ2-2, is NAGVMQNPRHLVRRRGQEARLRCSPMKGHSHVYWYRQLPEEGLKFMVYLQKENIIDESGMPKERFSAEFPKEGPSILRIQQVVRGDSAAYFCASSQLYGTGNTGELFFGEGSRLTVL.

The chain uses TRBV18 and TRBJ2-7; D is ambiguous. Germline assignment: CDR1 KGHSH and CDR2 LQKENI. The CDR3 is 14 residues long. Trimming pared 1 base from V and 3 bases from J, leaving 10 bases between. The CDR3 region is CASSPLDVVYEQYF. The CDR3 bases are TGTGCCAGCTCACCACTGGACGTTGTCTACGAGCAGTACTTC.

V gene TRBV9 combines with J gene TRBJ2-7, with D perhaps TRBD1 or TRBD2 (6 bases each). Germline V gene data show CDR1 as SGDLS and CDR2 as YYNGEE. This CDR3 contains 19 residues. Trimming removed 0 bases from V and 3 bases from J, with 25 bases in between. Here the CDR3 DNA reads TGTGCCAGCAGCGTAGGAGTCGGTGGATATGGGGGGCGAATCTACGAGCAGTACTTC. This codes for CASSVGVGGYGGRIYEQYF.

This chain links TRBV27 with TRBJ2-6; the D gene is possibly TRBD1 (5 bases). The length of the CDR3 is 13 residues. The germline V gene encodes CDR1 MNHEY and CDR2 SMNVEV (reference sequence). Trimming stripped 10 bases from V and 1 base from J, with 8 bases between. The CDR3 sequence: CATRTSGANVLTF. In DNA, the CDR3 is TGTGCCACCCGGACATCTGGGGCCAACGTCCTGACTTTC. The variable domain in full, with the rest retrieved from reference TRBV27 and TRBJ2-6, is EAQVTQNPRYLITVTGKKLTVTCSQNMNHEYMSWYRQDPGLGLRQIYYSMNVEVTDKGDVPEGYKVSRKEKRNFPLILESPSPNQTSLYFCATRTSGANVLTFGAGSRLTVL.

The rearrangement uses TRBV18 and TRBJ1-5; tentative D call: TRBD1 (5 bases). The CDR3 is 14 residues long. CDR1 and CDR2 from the germline V gene are KGHSH and LQKENI. V lost 3 bases and J 2 bases, leaving 8 bases between the germline ends. The DNA for the CDR3 is TGTGCCAGCTCACCTAGGGGCGGCAATCAGCCCCAGCATTTT. Translated: CASSPRGGNQPQHF.

Here the CDR3 DNA reads TGTGCCAGCAGCCCACAGGGTCATCGGGGGGAGACCCAGTACTTC. Translated, it gives CASSPQGHRGETQYF. The chain carries TRBV11-1 and TRBJ2-5, with D perhaps assigned TRBD1 or TRBD2 (6 bases each). Per germline, CDR1 SGHAT and CDR2 FQDESV (reference sequence). The CDR3 loop spans 15 amino acids. V was shortened by 5 bases and J by 5 bases, with 18 bases between the two germline ends. The variable domain in full, completed from reference TRBV11-1 and TRBJ2-5, reads EAEVAQSPRYKITEKSQAVAFWCDPISGHATLYWYRQILGQGPELLVQFQDESVVDDSQLPKDRFSAERLKGVDSTLKIQPAELGDSAMYLCASSPQGHRGETQYFGPGTRLLVL.

This chain links TRBV7-9 with TRBJ1-2, with D perhaps matching TRBD1 (6 bases). Trimming removed 1 base at V and 1 base at J, with 13 bases between. The length of the CDR3 is 16 residues. Looked up from germline, CDR1 is SEHNR and CDR2 is FQNEAQ (reference sequence). CDR3 in amino acids: CASSLEPDRLNYGYTF. The CDR3 nucleotides read TGTGCCAGCAGCTTAGAGCCCGACAGGCTTAACTATGGCTACACCTTC.

This chain connects TRBV6-5 to TRBJ2-7; D gene ambiguous. V lost 6 bases, J lost 1 base, and 10 bases lay in between. This CDR3 comprises 13 residues. CDR1 is MNHEY, CDR2 SVGAGI, per germline. The CDR3 here is CASSQSASYEQYF. The CDR3 DNA is TGTGCCAGCAGCCAGTCGGCGTCCTACGAGCAGTACTTC.

This sequence joins TRBV4-2 and TRBJ2-5; a possible D gene is TRBD2 (6 bases). The CDR3 extends over 15 amino acids. CDR1 and CDR2 (germline): LGHNA, YNFKEQ. Trimming removed 5 bases at V and 5 bases at J, with 18 bases between. The CDR3, as DNA: TGTGCCAGCAGCGGAACGGGAGCTGCCTCCGAGACCCAGTACTTC. It codes for CASSGTGAASETQYF.

This clone came up a few times. The V call is TRBV7-2, the J call TRBJ2-7; D could derive from TRBD1 or TRBD2 (6 bases each). Germline CDR1 reads SGHTA; CDR2 reads FQGNSA. V dropped 5 bases and J dropped 6 bases, with 23 bases sitting between them. This CDR3 has 16 amino acids. The CDR3 sequence: CASSPMAWGARSEQYF. In DNA, the CDR3 is TGTGCCAGCAGCCCTATGGCCTGGGGGGCGAGAAGCGAGCAGTACTTC. Using reference TRBV7-2 and TRBJ2-7 for the parts outside the CDR3, the full variable domain is GAGVSQSPSNKVTEKGKDVELRCDPISGHTALYWYRQSLGQGLEFLIYFQGNSAPDKSGLPSDRFSAERTGGSVSTLTIQRTQQEDSAVYLCASSPMAWGARSEQYFGPGTRLTVT.

Only one count was recorded for this clone. J is TRBJ2-3 and V is TRBV2; possible D gene TRBD2, 5 bases. Trimming shortened V by 3 bases and J by 0 bases, and 13 bases separated the two germline ends. Looked up from germline, CDR1 is SNHLY and CDR2 is FYNNEI. CDR3 length: 16 amino acids. The CDR3 DNA is TGTGCCAGCAGTGACGGGATAGCACCTAGCACAGATACGCAGTATTTT. Residues: CASSDGIAPSTDTQYF.

The chain is built from TRBV6-5 and TRBJ1-2; TRBD1 matches 10 bases. V gave up 4 bases and J gave up 4 bases; unmatched junction bases: 6. This CDR3 is built from 15 residues. Germline V CDR1 and CDR2: MNHEY, SVGAGI. CDR3 coding DNA: TGTGCCAGCAGTTCGACCGGGACAGGGGTCTATGGCTACACCTTC. Residues: CASSSTGTGVYGYTF.

This rearrangement joins TRBV19 to TRBJ2-5; 10 bases match TRBD1. With 7 bases clipped from V and 2 bases from J, the junction kept 7 bases outside the gene matches. The germline gives CDR1 LNHDA, CDR2 SQIVND (reference sequence). This CDR3 is 15 amino acids long. In DNA form, the CDR3 reads TGTGCCAGTACAAGACAGGGGGCCGGGCAAGAGACCCAGTACTTC. Protein: CASTRQGAGQETQYF.